Below, 2 T cell receptor beta chains from the same sample are listed, as sequenced in a study of shared clonotypes between healthy human individuals. Profiled with immunoSEQ multiplex PCR; TCRdb holds only in-frame clones, not every one. The sample shows around 2.5 million clones, 93% of them seen only once. The sequencing sample was made of naive CD4+ T cells from PBMCs. The subset denotes: CD45RA+ positively selected. Receptors originate from a man between 18 and 35 years old in good health. Some clones in this sample may be carry-over from other donors' samples.

This clone has a handful of counts. The V gene is TRBV5-8, the J gene TRBJ1-1; no clear D. The CDR3 is made up of 11 amino acids. Germline V lookup: CDR1 SGHTS, CDR2 YDEGEE. V lost 2 bases and J 6 bases, leaving 5 bases between the germline ends. CDR3 amino acids: CASSFFSEAFF. The CDR3 nucleotides are TGTGCCAGCAGCTTCTTCTCTGAAGCTTTCTTT.

V and J are TRBV18 and TRBJ2-7; TRBD1 aligns across 9 bases. In germline, CDR1 is KGHSH, CDR2 LQKENI. Trimming removed 4 bases from V and 3 bases from J; junction bases left unmatched: 4. The CDR3 totals 14 residues. CDR3 nucleotides: TGTGCCAGCTCACTACAGGGGGCGGGCTACGAGCAGTACTTC. Amino acid sequence: CASSLQGAGYEQYF.